This TCR beta chain was found in a study of shared T cell receptors in the human thymus (TCRdb year 2021). Study-level background: The study examined how the human thymus generates shared, self-reactive T-cell receptor alpha chains.

CDR1 SGDLS and CDR2 YYNGEE are derived from the germline V gene. The CDR3 numbers 15 residues from cysteine through phenylalanine. Left in the record is the CDR3 DNA by itself, 45 bases read in frame from the first base. The germline V and J ends show losses of 2 bases and 3 bases respectively, and no gene match explains 3 bases of the junction. The library was produced with the immunoSEQ multiplex PCR assay. The immuneACCESS repertoire file appears here via TCRdb, limited to in-frame rearrangements. These files lack a portion of the clones; in checked studies, under half of the deficit traces to unresolved V genes, and the cause of the others is not known. Counted in this sample were 550,000 to 800,000 clones; roughly 85% of them appeared once. The ten largest clones take up 0.0095% to 0.013% of the sample. In the case of this clone: Its antigen specificity is not known. No much larger clone exists at a distance of one base, and base qualities are not known.

These data were likewise used in another study, on human thymus T cells. Per the second study: Donors were immunologically healthy infants undergoing open corrective cardiac surgery for congenital heart defects in Finland. Thymus tissue was obtained as surgical resects removed during corrective cardiac surgery. Both the thymic and the peripheral blood repertoires appeared to show biased V and J gene segment usage. Highly overlapping thymic TCR repertoires among unrelated individuals were reported in the related research. TCR alpha and beta repertoires from fewer than ten infant thymus samples and four related peripheral blood samples were characterized in the study. Donor ages ranged from about 6 to 244 days, and the cohort comprised over 5 male and two female infants. Thymocytes were freed from the tissue by mechanical means and kept at -70 degrees C as pellets of roughly 8.5-31 million cells. Genomic DNA was extracted from frozen cell pellets with a QIAsymphony instrument. The immunoSEQ multiplex PCR assay was used to amplify the TCRB and TCRAD loci from a standardized amount of quality-controlled genomic DNA. The V(D)J region was spanned by amplicons of a length sufficient to cover the CDR3 and to identify V and J genes. The commercial immunoSEQ service was used to sequence amplicons on an Illumina platform. Primer bias and sequencing errors were corrected as previously described, and TCRAD and TCRB were defined on the basis of the IMGT database. immunoSEQ Analyzer 3.0 and VDJTools were used for repertoire analysis, which covered basic statistics, V/J segment usage, diversity estimates, rarefaction and pairwise overlap. To estimate diversity, the Chao1, ChaoE, Efron-Thisted, Shannon and inverse Simpson indices were applied, and diversity was also estimated on datasets down-sampled to the smallest sample. Repertoire overlap was assessed by strict matching of CDR3 nucleotide sequence, V gene and J gene, and clustering was done by Jaccard-based multidimensional scaling. On average, thymus samples gave about 750,000 unique TCRB clonotypes, whereas blood samples gave about 84,000.

This chain joins TRBV9 to TRBJ2-3, with TRBD2 identical over 10 junction bases. The sequencing input was thymocytes. This sequence originates from a girl less than two years old with a congenital heart defect. Donor details come from another sample of the same person, matched by shared clones. The CDR3 has the sequence CASSVRLAGTDTQYF. The DNA sequence is as follows: TGTGCCAGCAGCGTTAGACTAGCGGGTACAGATACGCAGTATTTT.